This TCR beta chain was captured by sequencing in a study of shared clonotypes between healthy human individuals. This clone appeared a single time. Antigen: not known. Generated by immunoSEQ multiplex PCR, the TCRdb table keeps only in-frame clones and is missing some. The data show roughly 400,000 clones, about 96% seen once. Study conclusions and caveats: Larger estimated richness was generally recorded for naive subsets relative to memory subsets.

This CDR3 has 13 amino acids. The germline V gene encodes CDR1 MNHEY and CDR2 SVGAGI. Trimming took off 0 bases at V and 9 bases at J, with 11 bases between the two ends. Only Caucasian adults living in Nashville, Tennessee served as donors. The chain employs TRBV6-5 and TRBJ1-2; no firm D call. This receptor was obtained from a man under 40 in good health. Sequenced: memory CD8+ T cells sorted from blood. Subset noted: CD45RO+ cells pooled with CCR7-negative TemRA cells. The CDR3 DNA reads as TGTGCCAGCAGTTACTCGACCGGCAGCCGCTACACCTTC. This sequence encodes CASSYSTGSRYTF.